The 27 T cell receptor beta chains below were found in one sample sequenced in a study of early T cells in non-severe SARS-CoV-2 infection. TCRdb independently ran MiXCR on the 5' RACE reads; one entry per CDR3 protein. The sample holds tens of thousands of distinct CDR3 sequences; about 10% are singletons and the top ten take 4.5%. Sequencing input: whole blood. These receptors came from an adult who was a healthcare worker with PCR-confirmed SARS-CoV-2 infection or an uninfected control (not recorded which).

V is TRBV20-1 and J is TRBJ2-4, with D tentatively TRBD2 (5 bases). Looked up from germline, CDR1 is DFQATT and CDR2 is SNEGSKA (reference sequence). This CDR3 is built from 17 residues. Between the trimmed V and J ends, which lost 3 bases and 0 bases, there was a span of 18 bases. The CDR3 bases are TGCAGTGCTAGGGTAGACGTCGGAGGACTAGCCAAAAACATTCAGTACTTC. Translated: CSARVDVGGLAKNIQYF.

The rearrangement joins TRBV7-8 to TRBJ2-2; TRBD2 might be the D (6 bases). V shed 4 bases and J shed 6 bases, with 15 bases lying between them. This CDR3 is 15 amino acids long. The germline V gene has CDR1 SGHVS and CDR2 FQNEAQ. The CDR3 bases are TGTGCCAGCAGCTCGGACTCAGGCGGGGCCGGGGAGCTGTTTTTT. It is translated as CASSSDSGGAGELFF.

This clonotype was seen repeatedly, ten times or more. This chain uses TRBV5-1 with TRBJ2-1, with 12 nucleotides matching TRBD2. CDR3 length: 15 amino acids. From germline, CDR1 is SGHRS and CDR2 YFSETQ. V gave up 4 bases and J gave up 6 bases; unmatched junction bases: 5. This chain's CDR3 is CASSGGTSGFNEQFF. DNA of the CDR3: TGCGCCAGCAGCGGGGGGACTAGCGGGTTCAATGAGCAGTTCTTC.

This clonotype came up many times. The rearrangement links TRBV7-8 to TRBJ2-2; the match to TRBD2 covers 10 bases. This CDR3 has 18 residues. Trimming cost V 1 base and J 2 bases; bases outside gene matches: 7. The V gene's germline CDR1 is SGHVS and CDR2 FQNEAQ. The CDR3 sequence: CASSLVLAGASNTGELFF. CDR3 in DNA: TGTGCCAGCAGCTTAGTCCTAGCGGGGGCCAGCAACACCGGGGAGCTGTTTTTT.

This clonotype has at least ten counts. This chain uses TRBV3-1 with TRBJ1-6; D is ambiguous. Germline CDR1 and CDR2: LGHDT and YNNKEL (reference sequence). This CDR3 region has 16 residues. V lost 2 bases to trimming and J lost 8 bases, with 16 bases between them. In DNA form, the CDR3 reads TGTGCCAGCAGCCAATCCTGGCGCCGAAGGGATTCACCCCTCCACTTT. Protein: CASSQSWRRRDSPLHF.

V is TRBV4-2 and J is TRBJ2-7; tentatively, D is TRBD1 (6 bases). V was clipped by 5 bases and J by 6 bases, with 11 bases between them. Germline V gene lookup returns CDR1 LGHNA and CDR2 YNFKEQ. This CDR3 comprises 12 residues. The CDR3 nucleotides read TGTGCCAGCAGCATACTCAGGGGCGAGCAGTACTTC. Its protein is CASSILRGEQYF.

This clonotype was seen repeatedly, ten times or more. This rearrangement joins TRBV29-1 to TRBJ1-1; perhaps TRBD1 as D (6 bases). This CDR3 has 12 residues. Germline CDR1 and CDR2: SQVTM and ANQGSEA. V was pared by 6 bases and J by 3 bases, with 11 bases between. In nucleotides, the CDR3 is TGCAGCGTCGAACAGGGATACACTGAAGCTTTCTTT. It is translated as CSVEQGYTEAFF.

The table lists this clonotype with many counts. This chain connects TRBV2 to TRBJ2-2; 7 nucleotides align to TRBD1. Germline V gene sequence: CDR1 SNHLY, CDR2 FYNNEI. J gave up 0 bases and V 6 bases, and 4 bases lay outside the gene matches. The CDR3 extends over 15 amino acids. CDR3 bases: TGTGCCAGCAGAACCGGGACAGCGAACACCGGGGAGCTGTTTTTT. Its protein product is CASRTGTANTGELFF.

The V gene is TRBV3-1, the J gene TRBJ2-7; maybe TRBD1 (6 bases). The V gene lost 4 bases and the J gene lost 3 bases, with 19 bases spanning the gap. The CDR3 is made up of 16 amino acids. Germline lookup yields CDR1 LGHDT and CDR2 YNNKEL (reference sequence). For the CDR3, the DNA is TGTGCCAGCAGCCCCCACCCCCCAGGGGCAAGCTACGAGCAGTACTTC. Protein: CASSPHPPGASYEQYF.

The V call is TRBV5-1, the J call TRBJ2-5, with D hard to call. Trimming shortened V by 4 bases and J by 5 bases, and 9 bases separated the two germline ends. Per the germline V gene, CDR1 is SGHRS and CDR2 is YFSETQ. The CDR3 runs 12 residues. The CDR3 DNA follows: TGCGCCAGCAGCAATGACCGGGAGACCCAGTACTTC. Translating gives CASSNDRETQYF. The full variable domain, rest sourced from reference TRBV5-1 and TRBJ2-5, is KAGVTQTPRYLIKTRGQQVTLSCSPISGHRSVSWYQQTPGQGLQFLFEYFSETQRNKGNFPGRFSGRQFSNSRSEMNVSTLELGDSALYLCASSNDRETQYFGPGTRLLVL.

This clonotype was counted many times. The chain joins TRBV5-1 to TRBJ2-6; weak D call: TRBD2 (5 bases). V was shortened by 0 bases and J by 2 bases, with 12 bases between the two germline ends. This CDR3 has 17 residues. In germline, CDR1 is SGHRS, CDR2 YFSETQ. CDR3 loop: CASSLAEWRPGANVLTF. The CDR3, as DNA: TGCGCCAGCAGCTTGGCCGAGTGGAGGCCTGGGGCCAACGTCCTGACTTTC.

This clonotype appeared many times. This rearrangement joins TRBV24-1 to TRBJ2-1; tentatively, D is TRBD1 or TRBD2 (5 bases each). Looked up from germline, CDR1 is KGHDR and CDR2 is SFDVKD. The length of the CDR3 is 14 residues. Between the trimmed V and J ends, which lost 2 bases and 9 bases, there was a span of 13 bases. This CDR3 reads CATSDSLGRSEQFF. Here the CDR3 DNA reads TGTGCCACCAGTGATTCCCTGGGACGGAGTGAGCAGTTCTTC.

This clonotype was counted between two and nine times. As DNA, the CDR3 is TGTGCCACCGCCCACAGCACTAGCACAGATACGCAGTATTTT. Its protein product is CATAHSTSTDTQYF. The genes are TRBV13 and TRBJ2-3; D is ambiguous. CDR3 length equals 14 residues. Trimming left V 10 bases short and J 0 bases short, with 14 bases between. Looked up from germline, CDR1 is PRHDT and CDR2 is FYEKMQ (reference sequence).

This clonotype was seen at least ten times. The chain employs TRBV20-1 and TRBJ2-7; D remains ambiguous. Trimming stripped 0 bases from V and 7 bases from J, with 10 bases between. Germline assignment: CDR1 DFQATT and CDR2 SNEGSKA (reference sequence). This CDR3 comprises 12 residues. CDR3 in DNA: TGCAGTGCTAGAGATAACTCGGAGGAGCAGTACTTC. This codes for CSARDNSEEQYF.

This clonotype has a count of ten or more. The chain carries TRBV4-1 and TRBJ1-5; tentative D call: TRBD1 (6 bases). CDR3 length: 15 residues. The ends were cut back, 1 base at V and 3 bases at J, with 10 bases in the middle. Per the germline V gene, CDR1 is MGHRA and CDR2 is YSYEKL. The DNA of the CDR3 is TGCGCCAGCAGCCAAGGCGGACAGTTCAATCAGCCCCAGCATTTT. It translates to CASSQGGQFNQPQHF.

This clonotype showed up just a few times. The V gene is TRBV4-1, the J gene TRBJ2-3; a weak D match, TRBD2 (6 bases). V dropped 0 bases and J dropped 6 bases, with 13 bases sitting between them. The length of the CDR3 is 15 residues. Germline loops: CDR1 MGHRA, CDR2 YSYEKL. The CDR3 region is CASSQEELAWDTQYF. In nucleotides, the CDR3 is TGCGCCAGCAGCCAAGAGGAACTAGCATGGGATACGCAGTATTTT.

This clonotype has ten or more counts. The chain couples TRBV12-3 or TRBV12-4 to TRBJ1-5; D unresolved. The CDR3 has 13 residues. V was trimmed by 3 bases and J by 4 bases, leaving 7 bases between them. Here the CDR3 DNA reads TGTGCCAGCAGTTTTGCGACGAATCAGCCCCAGCATTTT. As protein: CASSFATNQPQHF.

This sequence joins TRBV24-1 and TRBJ1-2, with TRBD1 matching over 10 bases. From germline, CDR1 is KGHDR and CDR2 SFDVKD. After removal of 4 bases from V and 7 bases from J, the junction contained 5 bases not matched to a gene. The CDR3 is 14 amino acids. CDR3 sequence reads: CATSDVRDRGGYTF. The DNA for the CDR3 is TGTGCCACCAGTGACGTCCGGGACAGGGGTGGCTACACCTTC.

This clonotype was found a few times. This chain connects TRBV10-3 to TRBJ2-7; 8 nucleotides line up with TRBD1. The junction had 6 bases not matched to a gene; V was cut back by 9 bases and J by 5 bases. Germline CDR1 and CDR2: ENHRY and SYGVKD. This CDR3 is 12 amino acids long. CDR3 sequence (DNA): TGTGCCATTGGACAGGGTCCCCACGAGCAGTACTTC. It is translated as CAIGQGPHEQYF.

This clonotype was detected only a few times. The chain links TRBV5-1 to TRBJ1-5, with unresolved D. CDR1 and CDR2 (germline): SGHRS, YFSETQ. Trimming pared 4 bases from V and 0 bases from J, leaving 11 bases between. This CDR3 is built from 15 residues. This CDR3 reads CASSLNSDSNQPQHF. The DNA of the CDR3 is TGCGCCAGCAGCCTAAACAGCGATAGCAATCAGCCCCAGCATTTT.

This clonotype was detected ten times or more. The chain is built from TRBV5-4 and TRBJ2-5; D is perhaps TRBD2 (5 bases). Germline loops: CDR1 SGHNT, CDR2 YYREEE (reference sequence). The CDR3 extends over 13 amino acids. The V gene lost 1 base and the J gene lost 3 bases, with 7 bases spanning the gap. In nucleotides, the CDR3 is TGTGCCAGCAGCTTGAAGGGAGAAGAGACCCAGTACTTC. Protein product: CASSLKGEETQYF.

This clonotype showed up many times. The chain employs TRBV10-3 and TRBJ2-5, with TRBD2 identical over 14 bases. The germline V gene has CDR1 ENHRY and CDR2 SYGVKD. J lost 4 bases, V lost 8 bases, and 3 bases had no gene match. The length of the CDR3 is 14 residues. The CDR3 spells CAIQGTSGGETQYF. CDR3 DNA: TGTGCCATCCAGGGGACTAGCGGGGGAGAGACCCAGTACTTC.

The chain uses TRBV6-2 or TRBV6-3 and TRBJ2-2, with D perhaps being TRBD1 or TRBD2 (5 bases each). Trimming left V 6 bases short and J 3 bases short, with 17 bases between. The CDR3 covers 16 residues. Germline CDR1 reads MNHEY; CDR2 reads SVGEGT. The CDR3: CASRSRGHEDTGELFF. The CDR3 nucleotides read TGTGCCAGCAGAAGTCGGGGCCACGAGGACACCGGGGAGCTGTTTTTT.

This chain uses TRBV5-1 with TRBJ2-3, with a possible D match to TRBD1 (6 bases). Trimming removed 2 bases at V and 0 bases at J, with 7 bases between. CDR3 length: 14 residues. The V gene's germline CDR1 is SGHRS and CDR2 YFSETQ. The CDR3 loop is CASSFDRSTDTQYF. CDR3 nucleotides: TGCGCCAGCAGCTTTGACAGGAGCACAGATACGCAGTATTTT.

This clonotype has ten or more counts. The chain carries TRBV9 and TRBJ1-2; 7 positions match TRBD1. The J segment lost 2 bases and the V segment lost 4 bases, leaving 5 bases of the junction unmatched. This CDR3 is 14 amino acids long. Germline CDR1 and CDR2: SGDLS and YYNGEE. The DNA of the CDR3 is TGTGCCAGCAGCCTGGGACAGCCCAACTATGGCTACACCTTC. Translated: CASSLGQPNYGYTF.

The rearrangement joins TRBV6-2 or TRBV6-3 to TRBJ2-3; TRBD2 matches 12 bases. V was clipped by 5 bases and J by 6 bases; unmatched bases: 9. Germline V lookup: CDR1 MNHEY, CDR2 SVGEGT. The CDR3 length is 16 residues. The CDR3 DNA reads as TGTGCCAGCAGTGCACGACTAGCGGGAGTCGTGGATACGCAGTATTTT. Protein sequence: CASSARLAGVVDTQYF.

This clonotype has a count of ten or more. This chain uses TRBV29-1 with TRBJ2-7; unclear D gene. The CDR3 is made up of 15 amino acids. With 0 bases removed from V and 2 bases from J, the gap between germline ends came to 14 bases. In germline, CDR1 is SQVTM, CDR2 ANQGSEA. The CDR3 sequence: CSVEDSSYGTYEQYF. The CDR3 DNA reads as TGCAGCGTTGAAGACTCATCGTATGGAACCTACGAGCAGTACTTC.